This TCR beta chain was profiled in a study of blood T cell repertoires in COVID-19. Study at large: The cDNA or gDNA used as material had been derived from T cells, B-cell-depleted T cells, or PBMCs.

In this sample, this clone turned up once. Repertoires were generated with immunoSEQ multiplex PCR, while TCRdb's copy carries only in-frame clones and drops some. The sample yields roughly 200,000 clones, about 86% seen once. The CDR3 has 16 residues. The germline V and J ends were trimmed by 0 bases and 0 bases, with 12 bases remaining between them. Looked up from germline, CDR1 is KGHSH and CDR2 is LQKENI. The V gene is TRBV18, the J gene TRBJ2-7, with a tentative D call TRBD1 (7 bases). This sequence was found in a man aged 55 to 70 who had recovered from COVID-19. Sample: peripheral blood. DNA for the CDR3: TGTGCCAGCTCACCACCGGGCAGGGGGGACTCCTACGAGCAGTACTTC. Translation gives CASSPPGRGDSYEQYF.